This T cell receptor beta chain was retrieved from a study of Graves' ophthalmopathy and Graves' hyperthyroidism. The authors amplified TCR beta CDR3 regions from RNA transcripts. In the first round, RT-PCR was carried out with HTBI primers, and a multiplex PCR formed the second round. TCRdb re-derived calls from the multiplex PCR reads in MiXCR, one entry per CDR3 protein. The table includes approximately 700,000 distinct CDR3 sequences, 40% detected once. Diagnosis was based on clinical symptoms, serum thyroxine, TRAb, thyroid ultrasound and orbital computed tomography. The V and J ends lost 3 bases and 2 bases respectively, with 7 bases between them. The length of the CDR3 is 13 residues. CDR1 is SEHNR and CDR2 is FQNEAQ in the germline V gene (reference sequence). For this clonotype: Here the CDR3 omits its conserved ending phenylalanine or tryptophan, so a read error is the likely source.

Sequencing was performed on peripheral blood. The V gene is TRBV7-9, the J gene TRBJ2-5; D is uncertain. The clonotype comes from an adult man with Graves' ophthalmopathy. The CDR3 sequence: CASSFGTQETQYL. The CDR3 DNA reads TGTGCCAGCAGCTTCGGCACGCAAGAGACCCAGTACCTC.